The entry below describes one TCR beta chain. Using immunoSEQ multiplex PCR, the repertoire was profiled, and TCRdb retains in-frame clones only, with some absent. The sample lists about 130,000 clones; 88% were seen once. This entry comes from a study of T cell responses to AZD1222 COVID-19 vaccine. The V and J ends lost 8 bases and 8 bases respectively, with 9 bases between them. The germline V gene encodes CDR1 DFQATT and CDR2 SNEGSKA (reference sequence). This CDR3 has 9 residues. The input for sequencing was peripheral blood, taken on day 0 of MenACWY control vaccination. This TCR was sampled from an adult in good health. V usage is TRBV20-1 and J usage is TRBJ1-2; D remains ambiguous. CDR3 amino acids: CSWAWGYTF. CDR3 DNA sequence: TGCAGTTGGGCTTGGGGCTACACCTTC.